These 2 T cell receptor beta chains originate from one sample sequenced in a study of CD8 T cells in ankylosing spondylitis. TCRdb re-called the 5' RACE reads through MiXCR, storing one row per CDR3 protein. The sample shows about 25,000 distinct CDR3 sequences, about 2.5% of them seen only once. Sequenced sample: blood, either unsorted or a sorted T cell fraction (not recorded which). These receptors were obtained from a female donor with ankylosing spondylitis or in good health (not recorded which).

The sample holds many counts of this clonotype. The V gene is TRBV9, the J gene TRBJ2-7, with TRBD1 matching 7 bases. V shed 3 bases, J shed 0 bases, and the junction held 6 bases outside the gene matches. Germline V gene lookup returns CDR1 SGDLS and CDR2 YYNGEE. The CDR3 totals 15 residues. Written as DNA, the CDR3 is TGTGCCAGCAGCGGAGGGACAGCAAACTCCTACGAGCAGTACTTC. It specifies CASSGGTANSYEQYF.

This clonotype was recorded many times. The chain uses TRBV9 and TRBJ2-3; 9 bases agree with TRBD2. Losses at the gene ends were 0 bases for V and 5 bases for J; bases not matched to a gene: 7. The CDR3 totals 16 residues. The V gene's germline CDR1 is SGDLS and CDR2 YYNGEE. The CDR3 protein is CASSVDGGGAGDTQYF. For the CDR3, the DNA is TGTGCCAGCAGCGTAGACGGCGGGGGGGCGGGAGATACGCAGTATTTT.